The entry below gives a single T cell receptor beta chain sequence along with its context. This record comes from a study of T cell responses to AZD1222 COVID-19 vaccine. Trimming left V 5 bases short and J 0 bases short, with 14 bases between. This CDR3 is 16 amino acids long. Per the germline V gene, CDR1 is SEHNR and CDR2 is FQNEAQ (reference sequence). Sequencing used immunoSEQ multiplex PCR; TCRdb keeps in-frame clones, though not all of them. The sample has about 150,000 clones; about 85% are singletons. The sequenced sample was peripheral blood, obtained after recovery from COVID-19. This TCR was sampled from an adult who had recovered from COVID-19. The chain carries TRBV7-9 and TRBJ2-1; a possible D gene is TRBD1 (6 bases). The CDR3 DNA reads TGTGCCAGCAGCCGCCAGCAGGGGAGCTCCTACAATGAGCAGTTCTTC. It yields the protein CASSRQQGSSYNEQFF. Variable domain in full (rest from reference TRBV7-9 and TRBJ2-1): DTGVSQNPRHKITKRGQNVTFRCDPISEHNRLYWYRQTLGQGPEFLTYFQNEAQLEKSRLLSDRFSAERPKGSFSTLEIQRTEQGDSAMYLCASSRQQGSSYNEQFFGPGTRLTVL.